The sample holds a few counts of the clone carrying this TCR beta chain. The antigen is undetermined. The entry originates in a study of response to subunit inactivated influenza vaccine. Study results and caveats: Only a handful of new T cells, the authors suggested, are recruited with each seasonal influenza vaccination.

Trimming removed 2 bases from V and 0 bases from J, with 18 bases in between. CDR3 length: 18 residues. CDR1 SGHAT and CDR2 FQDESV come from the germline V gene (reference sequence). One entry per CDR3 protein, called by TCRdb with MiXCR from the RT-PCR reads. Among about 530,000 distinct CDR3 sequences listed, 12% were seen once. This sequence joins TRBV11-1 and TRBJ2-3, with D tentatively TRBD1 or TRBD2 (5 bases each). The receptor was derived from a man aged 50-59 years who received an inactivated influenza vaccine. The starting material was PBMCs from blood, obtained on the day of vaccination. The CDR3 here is CASSLYPRGRASTDTQYF. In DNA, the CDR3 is TGTGCCAGCAGCTTATACCCTCGGGGCAGGGCAAGCACAGATACGCAGTATTTT. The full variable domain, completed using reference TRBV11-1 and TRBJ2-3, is EAEVAQSPRYKITEKSQAVAFWCDPISGHATLYWYRQILGQGPELLVQFQDESVVDDSQLPKDRFSAERLKGVDSTLKIQPAELGDSAMYLCASSLYPRGRASTDTQYFGPGTRLTVL.